The rows below give T cell receptor beta chains drawn from one sample of a study of cytomegalovirus exposure and HLA in healthy donors. Profiled with immunoSEQ multiplex PCR; TCRdb holds only in-frame clones, not every one. The sample has 170,000 or so clones; less than 90% are singletons. Specimen: PBMCs. The receptors shown here come from a boy aged 2 to 9 in good health and CMV-seronegative. Both conserved end residues are part of each CDR3. The D gene is left open where the match is weak.

j_call d_call v_call cdr3_aa
- TRBD1 TRBV2 CASSPGQGGLYYEQYF
TRBJ2-2 - TRBV2 CASSEPASETNTGELFF
TRBJ1-1 TRBD1 TRBV6-5 CASSYSGAGGSAEAFF
TRBJ2-6 - TRBV7-9 CASSPMTASGANVLTF
TRBJ2-5 - TRBV6-5 CASSYSRAYETQYF
TRBJ2-7 - TRBV29-1 CSVGRAGDEQHF
TRBJ2-1 TRBD1 TRBV5-6 CASSHDRDHEQFF
TRBJ1-5 TRBD1 TRBV2 CASRRQGDQPQHF
TRBJ1-1 - TRBV30 CAWTHRAGLNTEAFF
TRBJ2-3 TRBD1 TRBV5-1 CASSLRQGADTQYF
TRBJ1-2 TRBD1 TRBV7-2 CASSLRTGGGDNYGYTF
TRBJ2-7 TRBD2 TRBV5-1 CASSPPRLAGVHEQYF
TRBJ1-1 - TRBV6-1 CASSENPGRNTEAFF
TRBJ2-3 TRBD1 TRBV5-1 CASSTQGVITDTQYF
TRBJ1-5 - TRBV12-5 CASGPRNQPQHF
TRBJ1-4 - TRBV5-4 CASSPSGENEKLFF
TRBJ2-7 - TRBV21-1 CASSIPRDRIYEQYF
TRBJ2-7 TRBD1 TRBV27 CASSTGQGTYEQYF
TRBJ2-5 - TRBV2 CATLVYKEGQETQYF
TRBJ2-7 - TRBV10-3 CAIRNRDEQYF
TRBJ2-1 TRBD2 TRBV7-2 CASSLTSGPSYNEQFF
TRBJ1-3 - TRBV28 CASKAYSGNTIYF
TRBJ2-5 TRBD2 TRBV7-8 CASSLGLAEETQYF
TRBJ2-7 - TRBV7-9 CASSRRDSLVGEQYF
TRBJ1-1 - TRBV28 CASSHQFLADTEAFF
TRBJ2-7 TRBD2 TRBV6-1 CASSALAGPYEQYF
TRBJ2-4 - TRBV13 CASSLGWQQGNIQYF
TRBJ2-7 TRBD1 TRBV28 CASSEQQGAAYEQYF
TRBJ2-1 - TRBV11-2 CASSLSGTPYNEQFF
TRBJ2-3 - TRBV7-8 CASSGQQGSTDTQYF
TRBJ2-7 TRBD2 TRBV25-1 CASGRSSGIWEQYF
TRBJ2-3 TRBD2 TRBV10-2 CASSYPGTSGRRGGTDTQYF
TRBJ2-5 - TRBV6-1 CASSEAGAQETQYF
TRBJ2-7 TRBD1 TRBV11-2 CASSPPIPTGMLYF
TRBJ1-5 - TRBV15 CATSRDRGPQPQHF
TRBJ1-5 - TRBV12-5 CASGFAEDQPQHF
TRBJ1-5 - TRBV4-2 CASSQRITGMSNQPQHF
TRBJ2-2 TRBD2 TRBV9 CASSAEGGPLAGAGRTGELFF
TRBJ2-5 TRBD2 TRBV19 CASSIEGGTGTQYF
TRBJ1-2 - TRBV5-1 CASSVDTSRDYGYTF
- TRBD2 TRBV6-4 CASRVERDRPSYEQYF
TRBJ2-7 - TRBV14 CASSPGYGEQYF
TRBJ1-5 TRBD1 TRBV6-1 CASSEWTGSNQPQHF
TRBJ2-7 - TRBV6-1 CASRPQGRSYEQYF
TRBJ2-1 TRBD1 TRBV7-3 CASSLDRVDEQFF
TRBJ1-4 TRBD1 TRBV28 CASSLDRGGNEKLFF
TRBJ2-5 - TRBV29-1 CSGGGRGPQETQYF
- TRBD1 TRBV4-1 CASSYILRQGNSYEQYF
TRBJ2-7 - TRBV27 CASSPIAGTALYEQYF
TRBJ1-3 - TRBV29-1 CSVDNGNTIYF
TRBJ2-3 TRBD1 TRBV30 CAWSARDRRTDTQYF
TRBJ1-1 - TRBV5-1 CASIPYPEGTPNTEAFF
TRBJ2-1 - TRBV7-8 CASSVRFPSSLGNEQFF
TRBJ2-1 - TRBV27 CASSLDTSVDEQFF
TRBJ1-1 TRBD1 TRBV2 CASSETRPHRGTEAFF
TRBJ1-1 - TRBV7-3 CASSLYGVNTEAFF
TRBJ1-1 TRBD1 TRBV7-4 CASSVGPGQLNTEAFF
TRBJ2-2 TRBD2 TRBV2 CASSPLGLAGANTGELFF
TRBJ2-1 TRBD2 TRBV27 CASSPGTSGLYNEQFF
TRBJ2-2 - TRBV6-1 CASGRANTGELFF